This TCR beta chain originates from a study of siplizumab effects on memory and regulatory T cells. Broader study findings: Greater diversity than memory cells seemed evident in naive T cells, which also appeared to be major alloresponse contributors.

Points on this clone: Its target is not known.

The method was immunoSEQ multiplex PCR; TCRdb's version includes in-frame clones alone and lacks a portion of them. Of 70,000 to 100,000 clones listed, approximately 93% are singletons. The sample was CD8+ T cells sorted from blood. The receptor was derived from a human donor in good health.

CDR3 bases: TGTGCCTGGAGTGTACCGCTGAACACTGAAGCTTTCTTT. Translating it yields CAWSVPLNTEAFF. The V call is TRBV30, the J call TRBJ1-1; D gene uncertain. V was pared by 0 bases and J by 0 bases, with 5 bases between. Germline V gene sequence: CDR1 GTSNPN, CDR2 SVGIG (reference sequence). This CDR3 is built from 13 residues.